This T cell receptor beta chain was found in a study of CD8+ T cells in alopecia areata. Extracted RNA was reverse transcribed into cDNA, the sequencing template. The repertoire was sequenced with immunoSEQ multiplex PCR; TCRdb's copy has only in-frame clones and lacks some. Of 150,000 to 200,000 clones in the sample, less than 80% were seen once. Germline loops: CDR1 SQVTM, CDR2 ANQGSEA. The trim removed 4 bases at V and 6 bases at J, leaving 3 bases unmatched. The CDR3 totals 13 residues. Overall study results and limits: With tofacitinib ongoing, many expanded lesional clones persisted in both scalp and blood.

Treatment meaning: oral pan-JAK inhibitor, 5-10 mg twice daily. Concerning this clone: Its specificity is unknown.

The sample here was CD4+ T cells sorted from blood, taken at week 24, from a patient treated with tofacitinib. This receptor was taken from a human donor with alopecia areata. The chain recombines TRBV29-1 with TRBJ2-1, with 10 bases lining up with TRBD2. CDR3 in amino acids: CSVVAGGGNEQFF. DNA of the CDR3: TGCAGCGTTGTAGCGGGGGGAGGCAATGAGCAGTTCTTC.